Below, one T cell receptor (beta chain) is given with its context. A junction boundary mismatches the germline segment, possibly from a read error. These data belong to a study of blood T cell repertoires in COVID-19. This CDR3 region has 14 residues. Germline V gene data show CDR1 as SGHTA and CDR2 as FQGNSA. Some clones are missing from TCRdb's copy, which holds only in-frame ones; the method was immunoSEQ multiplex PCR. The sample carries over 200,000 clones, over 80% recorded once. This receptor was identified in a man between 25 and 39 years old with COVID-19, enrolled during active disease. Specimen: peripheral blood. This chain connects TRBV7-2 to TRBJ1-1; D gene uncertain. CDR3 loop: CANSLWRVNTEAFF. CDR3 nucleotide sequence: TGTGCCAACAGCTTATGGAGGGTGAACACTGAAGCTTTCTTT.